The clone carrying this T cell receptor (beta chain) was counted only a few times. Its specificity is not known. Amplified TCR beta CDR3 regions derived from RNA transcripts. HTBI primers drove first-round RT-PCR of the TCR CDR3. TCRdb called the multiplex PCR reads again in MiXCR, with one record for every CDR3 protein. The data show approximately 600,000 distinct CDR3 sequences, roughly 15% seen once. This sample stems from a study of T cells in Graves' hyperthyroidism and ophthalmopathy. Study outcomes and limitations: Onset of ophthalmopathy came a median 6.5 months after the model predicted it.

With duration under 3 months, ophthalmopathy was active: Clinical Activity Score at least 3, NOSPECS at least 4. The specimen was blood. The TCR sequence derives from a woman aged 35 to 49 with Graves' ophthalmopathy.

Written as DNA, the CDR3 is TGCAGTGCAATTGGGACTAGCGGGAGCCACCAAGAGACCCAGTACTTC. Its translation: CSAIGTSGSHQETQYF. V usage is TRBV20-1 and J usage is TRBJ2-5; TRBD2 matches at 14 bases. The germline V gene has CDR1 DFQATT and CDR2 SNEGSKA (reference sequence). Germline trimming cut 6 bases from V and 0 bases from J; bases unmatched to any gene: 6. The CDR3 is 16 amino acids.